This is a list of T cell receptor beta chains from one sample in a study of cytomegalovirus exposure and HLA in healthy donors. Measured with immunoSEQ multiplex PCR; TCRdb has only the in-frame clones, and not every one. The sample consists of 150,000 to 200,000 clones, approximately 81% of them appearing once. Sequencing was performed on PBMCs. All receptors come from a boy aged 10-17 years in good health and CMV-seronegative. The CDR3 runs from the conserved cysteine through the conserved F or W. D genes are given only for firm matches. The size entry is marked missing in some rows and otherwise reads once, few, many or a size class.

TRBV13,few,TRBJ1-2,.,CASSRESNYGYTF,TGTGCCAGCAGTCGGGAATCTAACTATGGCTACACCTTC
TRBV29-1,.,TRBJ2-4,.,CSVEQILAKNIQYF,TGCAGCGTTGAGCAGATTTTAGCCAAAAACATTCAGTACTTC
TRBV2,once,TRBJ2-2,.,CASKELASSNTGELFF,TGTGCCAGCAAGGAACTAGCTTCTTCCAACACCGGGGAGCTGTTTTTT
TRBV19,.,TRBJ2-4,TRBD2,CASGGEGNIQYF,TGTGCCAGTGGGGGGGAGGGGAACATTCAGTACTTC
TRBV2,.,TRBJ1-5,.,CASSEGQLSNQPQHF,TGTGCCAGCAGTGAGGGGCAGCTTAGCAATCAGCCCCAGCATTTT
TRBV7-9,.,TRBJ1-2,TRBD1,CASSLGTDTYGYTF,TGTGCCAGCAGCTTGGGGACAGATACTTATGGCTACACCTTC
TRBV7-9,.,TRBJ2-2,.,CASSLGRTGELFF,TGTGCCAGCAGCTTAGGGAGAACCGGGGAGCTGTTTTTT
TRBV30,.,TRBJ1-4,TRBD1,CAGQGMATNEKLFF,TGTGCCGGACAGGGGATGGCAACTAATGAAAAACTGTTTTTT
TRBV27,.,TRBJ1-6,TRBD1,CASSSIRQGTGYSPLHF,TGTGCCAGCAGTTCGATAAGACAGGGCACTGGATATTCACCCCTCCACTTT
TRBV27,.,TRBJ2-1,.,CASSLVGVHNEQFF,TGTGCCAGCAGTTTAGTAGGGGTCCACAATGAGCAGTTCTTC
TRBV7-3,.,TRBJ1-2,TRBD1,CASSAAEGQAAGYTF,TGTGCCAGCAGCGCCGCCGAGGGACAGGCGGCTGGCTACACCTTC
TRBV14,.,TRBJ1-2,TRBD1,CASSQTGTERQNYGYTF,TGTGCCAGCAGCCAAACCGGGACAGAGCGTCAGAACTATGGCTACACCTTC
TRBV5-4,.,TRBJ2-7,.,CASRPDPGSLNEQYF,TGTGCCAGCAGACCGGACCCGGGATCCCTCAACGAGCAGTACTTC
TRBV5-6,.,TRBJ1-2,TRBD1,CASSFQVDRVLYGYTF,TGTGCCAGCAGCTTCCAGGTCGACAGGGTTCTTTATGGCTACACCTTC
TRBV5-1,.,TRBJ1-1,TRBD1,CASSWMGRTGVGGDAEAFF,TGCGCCAGCAGCTGGATGGGTCGGACAGGGGTTGGCGGGGACGCTGAAGCTTTCTTT
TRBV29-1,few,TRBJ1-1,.,CSVVRGQISIF,TGCAGCGTTGTTAGAGGGCAGATTTCGATCTTT
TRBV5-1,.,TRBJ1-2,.,CASSSLGGYGYTF,TGCGCCAGCAGCTCGCTCGGGGGCTATGGCTACACCTTC
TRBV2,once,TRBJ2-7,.,CASSRIQSATYEQYF,TGTGCCAGCTCAAGAATCCAATCAGCGACCTACGAGCAGTACTTC
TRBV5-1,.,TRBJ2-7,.,CASSLDSYTYEQYF,TGCGCCAGCAGCTTGGACAGCTACACCTACGAGCAGTACTTC
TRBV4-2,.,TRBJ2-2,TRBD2,CASSQGTSGGMNTGELFF,TGTGCCAGCAGCCAAGGGACTAGCGGGGGGATGAACACCGGGGAGCTGTTTTTT